Detailed here is one TCR beta chain. Its antigen is unknown. The data originate from a study of OX40 agonist ivuxolimab in advanced cancers. Clones were sequenced by immunoSEQ multiplex PCR, and TCRdb holds only the in-frame ones, with some missing. The sample consists of some 97,000 clones, 75% to 95% of them appearing once. Study conclusions and caveats: Among T cells, CD8+ cells averaged more expanded clones than CD4+ cells. Clones of CD4+ and CD8+ blood T cells grew by week 6 at doses of 0.1 to 3.0 mg/kg.

Trimming cost V 0 bases and J 5 bases, with 10 bases left between them. The CDR3 loop spans 14 amino acids. Germline V gene data show CDR1 as SEHNR and CDR2 as FQNEAQ (reference sequence). The sequence was obtained from an adult with an advanced solid tumor such as melanoma, head and neck, liver or kidney cancer. The source material was CD4+ or CD8+ T cells sorted from blood, sampled in a trial of the OX40 agonist ivuxolimab. The chain uses TRBV7-9 and TRBJ2-5, with D tentatively TRBD2 (6 bases). CDR3 sequence (DNA): TGTGCCAGCAGCTTAGCGGGAGGTGGTGAGACCCAGTACTTC. It is translated as CASSLAGGGETQYF. Full variable domain (rest looked up from reference TRBV7-9 and TRBJ2-5): DTGVSQNPRHKITKRGQNVTFRCDPISEHNRLYWYRQTLGQGPEFLTYFQNEAQLEKSRLLSDRFSAERPKGSFSTLEIQRTEQGDSAMYLCASSLAGGGETQYFGPGTRLLVL.